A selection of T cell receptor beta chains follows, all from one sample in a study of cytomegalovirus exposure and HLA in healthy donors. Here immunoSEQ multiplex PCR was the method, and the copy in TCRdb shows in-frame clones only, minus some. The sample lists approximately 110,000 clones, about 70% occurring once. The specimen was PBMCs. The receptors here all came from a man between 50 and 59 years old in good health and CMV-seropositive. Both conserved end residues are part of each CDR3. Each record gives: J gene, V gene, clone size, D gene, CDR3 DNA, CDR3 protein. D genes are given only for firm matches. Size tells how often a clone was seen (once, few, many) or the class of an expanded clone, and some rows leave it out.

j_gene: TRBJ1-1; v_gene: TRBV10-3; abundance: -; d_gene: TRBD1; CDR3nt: TGTGCCATCAGCCTGGGACAGGGAAAGACTGAAGCTTTCTTT; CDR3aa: CAISLGQGKTEAFF
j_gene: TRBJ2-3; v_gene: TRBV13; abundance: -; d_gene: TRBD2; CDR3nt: TGTGCCAGCAGCTCTCTAGCGGGGGGTTTCACAGATACGCAGTATTTT; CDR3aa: CASSSLAGGFTDTQYF
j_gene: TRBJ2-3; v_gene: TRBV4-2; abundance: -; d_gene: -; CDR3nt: TGTGCCAGCAGCCAAGCCCAAGGGACAACCAGAGATACGCAGTATTTT; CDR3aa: CASSQAQGTTRDTQYF
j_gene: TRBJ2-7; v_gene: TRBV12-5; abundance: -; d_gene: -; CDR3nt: TGTGCTAGTGGTCTCGAGGAGGGGGCAGAGCAGTACTTC; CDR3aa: CASGLEEGAEQYF
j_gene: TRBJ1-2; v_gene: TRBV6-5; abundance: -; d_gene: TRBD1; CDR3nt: TGTGCCAGCAGTCCCTGGACAGGAAAGGATGGCTACACCTTC; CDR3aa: CASSPWTGKDGYTF
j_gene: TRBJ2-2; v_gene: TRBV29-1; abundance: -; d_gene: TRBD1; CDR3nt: TGCAGCGTGAACCGGGACAGAAACACCGGGGAGCTGTTTTTT; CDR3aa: CSVNRDRNTGELFF
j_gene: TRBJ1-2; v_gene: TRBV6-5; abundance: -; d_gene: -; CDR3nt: TGTGCCAGCAGTTACAGGCGGGCCAGCTATGGCTACACCTTC; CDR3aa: CASSYRRASYGYTF
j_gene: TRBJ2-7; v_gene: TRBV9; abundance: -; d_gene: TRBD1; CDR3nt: TGTGCCAGCAGCCTTGGGACAGTCCACGAGCAGTACTTC; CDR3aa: CASSLGTVHEQYF
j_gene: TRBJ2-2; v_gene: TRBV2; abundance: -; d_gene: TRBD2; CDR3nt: TGTGCCAGCATTTGGTCGAGCGGGGGTAACACCGGGGAGCTGTTTTTT; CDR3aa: CASIWSSGGNTGELFF
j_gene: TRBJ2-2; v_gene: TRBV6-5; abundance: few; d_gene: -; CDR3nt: TGTGCCATCCAGAGCCGGCAGACTAAGTTTTTT; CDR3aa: CAIQSRQTKFF
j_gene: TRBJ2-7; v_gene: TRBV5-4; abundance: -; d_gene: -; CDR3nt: TGTGCCAGCAGCTTGGCGAGGACCTACGAGCAGTACTTC; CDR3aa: CASSLARTYEQYF
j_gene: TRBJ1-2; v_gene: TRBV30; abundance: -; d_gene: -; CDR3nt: TGTGCCTGGAGCAGAGACATGGTCTATGGCTACACCTTC; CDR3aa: CAWSRDMVYGYTF
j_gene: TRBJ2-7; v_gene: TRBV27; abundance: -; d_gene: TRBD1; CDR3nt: TGTGCCAGCAGGGGCCTGGGACAGTCCTACGAGCAGTACTTC; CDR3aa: CASRGLGQSYEQYF
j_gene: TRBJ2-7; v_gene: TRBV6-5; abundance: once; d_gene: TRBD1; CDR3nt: TGTGCCAGCACCCGAGGACAGGTGGGCTCCTACGAGCAGTACTTC; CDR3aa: CASTRGQVGSYEQYF
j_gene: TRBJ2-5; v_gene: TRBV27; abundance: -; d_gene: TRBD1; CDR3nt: TGTGCCAGCAGTCGGGGGACAGGGATGGCCCAAGAGACCCAGTACTTC; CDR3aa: CASSRGTGMAQETQYF
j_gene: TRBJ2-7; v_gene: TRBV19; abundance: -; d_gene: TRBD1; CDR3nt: TGTGCCAGTAGTAGGATAGGGATACCTGGACAGGCGTACGAGCAGTACTTC; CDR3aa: CASSRIGIPGQAYEQYF
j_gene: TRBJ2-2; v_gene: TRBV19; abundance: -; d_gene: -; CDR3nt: TGTGCCAGTAGTACGAGGAGGCAAGTCAACACCGGGGAGCTGTTTTTT; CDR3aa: CASSTRRQVNTGELFF
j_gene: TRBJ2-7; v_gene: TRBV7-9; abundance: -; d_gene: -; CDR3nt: TGTTCCAGCAGCTTAGTCCTAGCGCGATCCTCCTACGAGCAGTACTTC; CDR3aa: CSSSLVLARSSYEQYF
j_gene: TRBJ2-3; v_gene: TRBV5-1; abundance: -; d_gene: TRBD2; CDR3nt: TGCGCCAGCAGCCAGAGACTAGCGGGGGATACAGATACGCAGTATTTT; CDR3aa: CASSQRLAGDTDTQYF
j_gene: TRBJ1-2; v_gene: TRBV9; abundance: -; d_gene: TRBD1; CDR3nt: TGTGCCAGCAGCGCGACAGGGAACAACTATGGCTACACCTTC; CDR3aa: CASSATGNNYGYTF
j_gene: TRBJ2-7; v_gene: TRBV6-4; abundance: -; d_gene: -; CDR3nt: TGTGCCAGCAGGGATAACAGATTCTACGAGCAGTACTTC; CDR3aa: CASRDNRFYEQYF
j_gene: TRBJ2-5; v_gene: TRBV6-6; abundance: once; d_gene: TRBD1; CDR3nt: TGTGCCAGCAGCCGGGACAGGGCATCCCAAGAGACCCAGTACTTC; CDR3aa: CASSRDRASQETQYF
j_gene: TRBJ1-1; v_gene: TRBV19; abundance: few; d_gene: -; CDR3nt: TGTGCCAGCCGCACAGGGAGGGAGGACACTGAAGCTTTCTTT; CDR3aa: CASRTGREDTEAFF
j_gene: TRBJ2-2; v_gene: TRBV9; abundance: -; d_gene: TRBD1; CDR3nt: TGTGCCAGCAGCGAGAGGGGACAGGGGATGGACACCGGGGAGCTGTTTTTT; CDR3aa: CASSERGQGMDTGELFF
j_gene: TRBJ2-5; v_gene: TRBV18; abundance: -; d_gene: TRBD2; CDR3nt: TGTGCCAGCTCACCCGCGGGAGGGGGTCAAGAGACCCAGTACTTC; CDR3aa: CASSPAGGGQETQYF
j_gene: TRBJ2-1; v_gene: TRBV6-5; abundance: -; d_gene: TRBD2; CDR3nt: TGTGCCAGCAGTTACGGGACTAGCGGGAAAAATGAGCAGTTCTTC; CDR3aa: CASSYGTSGKNEQFF
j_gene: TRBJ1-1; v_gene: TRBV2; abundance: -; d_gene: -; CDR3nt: TGTGCCAGCAGTGAACTCTCGAACACTGAAGCTTTCTTT; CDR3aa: CASSELSNTEAFF
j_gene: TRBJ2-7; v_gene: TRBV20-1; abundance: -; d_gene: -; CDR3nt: TGCAGTGTAGGCGGTCCATACGAGCAGTACTTC; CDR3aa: CSVGGPYEQYF
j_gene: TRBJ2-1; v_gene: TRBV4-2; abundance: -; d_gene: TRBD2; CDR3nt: TGTGCCAGCAGCCAAGATACCCGTAGCGGGAGGGCCTCCGGGCAGTTCTTC; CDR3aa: CASSQDTRSGRASGQFF
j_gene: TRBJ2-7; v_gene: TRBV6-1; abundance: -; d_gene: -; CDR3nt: TGTGCCAGCACCTCAGGAAGGGAGGCATCCTACGAGCAGTACTTC; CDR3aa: CASTSGREASYEQYF
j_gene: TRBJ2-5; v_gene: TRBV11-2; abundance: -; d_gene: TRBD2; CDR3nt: TGTGCCAGCAGCTCGGGAGTTAGCGGGGGGGTAGAAGAGACCCAGTACTTC; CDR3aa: CASSSGVSGGVEETQYF
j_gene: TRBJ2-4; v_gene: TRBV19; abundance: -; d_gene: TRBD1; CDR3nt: TGTGCCAGTAATCTGGACAGGGGAAACATTCAGTACTTC; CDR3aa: CASNLDRGNIQYF
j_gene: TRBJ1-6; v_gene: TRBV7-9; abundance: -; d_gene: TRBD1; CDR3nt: TGTGCCAGCAGAAACACAAATCGACAGGGCAGGAATTCACCCCTCCACTTT; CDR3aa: CASRNTNRQGRNSPLHF
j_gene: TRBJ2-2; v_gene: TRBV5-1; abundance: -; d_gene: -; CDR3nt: TGCGCCAGCAGCTTGGCCAGAAACACCGGGGAGCTGTTTTTT; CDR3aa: CASSLARNTGELFF
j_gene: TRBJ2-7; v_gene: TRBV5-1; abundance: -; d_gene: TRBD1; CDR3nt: TGCGCCAGCAGCTTCGACAGGGCCGCAACCTACGAGCAGTACTTC; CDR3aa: CASSFDRAATYEQYF
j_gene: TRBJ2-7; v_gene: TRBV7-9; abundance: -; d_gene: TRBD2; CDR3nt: TGTGCCAGCAGCTCCGGGACTAGCGGGAGGCCCTACGAGCAGTACTTC; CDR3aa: CASSSGTSGRPYEQYF
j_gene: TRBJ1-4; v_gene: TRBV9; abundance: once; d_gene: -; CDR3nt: TGTGCCAGCAGCGTAATGTCGGGTGCAACCAATGAAAAACTGTTTTTT; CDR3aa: CASSVMSGATNEKLFF
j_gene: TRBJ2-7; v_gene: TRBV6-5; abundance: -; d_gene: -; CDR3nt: TGTGCCAGCAGACTTATTTCCTCCTACGAGCAGTACTTC; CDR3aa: CASRLISSYEQYF
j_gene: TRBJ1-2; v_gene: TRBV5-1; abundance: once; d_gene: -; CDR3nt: TGCGCCAGCAGCCTGAGGACAGAGGCGGGCTATGGCTACACCTTC; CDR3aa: CASSLRTEAGYGYTF
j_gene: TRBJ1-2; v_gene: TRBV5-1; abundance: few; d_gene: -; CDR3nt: TGCGCCAGCAGCTTGGGAGCGTTGGTGGGGACATCCGGCTACACCTTC; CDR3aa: CASSLGALVGTSGYTF
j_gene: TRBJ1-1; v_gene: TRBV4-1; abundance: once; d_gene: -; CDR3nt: TGCGCCAGCAGCCAAGGTCAGGGGCGAGGGACTGAAGCTTTCTTT; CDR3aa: CASSQGQGRGTEAFF
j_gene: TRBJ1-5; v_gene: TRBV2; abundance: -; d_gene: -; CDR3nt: TGTGCCAGCAGTGAAGCGTTTGGGTCGAGGGGGCAGCCCCAGCATTTT; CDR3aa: CASSEAFGSRGQPQHF